Each of the 10 T cell receptor beta chains below was sequenced from the same sample in a study of blood T cell repertoires in COVID-19. TCRdb's table, derived via immunoSEQ multiplex PCR, lists solely in-frame clones and lacks some. The sample carries 350,000 to 450,000 clones, around 91% recorded once. Sequences were obtained from peripheral blood. The source is a woman aged 40 to 50 with COVID-19, enrolled during active disease.

This rearrangement joins TRBV5-1 to TRBJ2-7; TRBD1 matches at 10 bases. Trimming cost V 4 bases and J 7 bases; bases outside gene matches: 11. CDR3 length: 15 amino acids. Germline-derived CDR1 and CDR2 are SGHRS and YFSETQ. The CDR3 protein is CASSNRGQGGSEQYF. The CDR3 DNA reads as TGCGCCAGCAGCAACCGTGGACAGGGGGGGAGTGAGCAGTACTTC.

The CDR3 sequence: CASSLELYEQYF. DNA of the CDR3: TGCGCCAGCAGCTTGGAATTATACGAGCAGTACTTC. The chain couples TRBV5-1 to TRBJ2-7, with no clear D. This CDR3 is built from 12 residues. Germline V lookup: CDR1 SGHRS, CDR2 YFSETQ. V shed 0 bases and J shed 4 bases, with 5 bases lying between them.

The J gene is TRBJ2-3, the V gene TRBV5-1, with 8 bases fitting TRBD1. V trimming: 3 bases; J trimming: 0 bases; junction bases outside the gene matches: 0. The germline gives CDR1 SGHRS, CDR2 YFSETQ. The CDR3 totals 14 residues. This chain's CDR3 is CASSWTGSTDTQYF. The CDR3, as DNA: TGCGCCAGCAGCTGGACAGGGAGCACAGATACGCAGTATTTT. Full variable domain (missing parts from reference TRBV5-1 and TRBJ2-3): KAGVTQTPRYLIKTRGQQVTLSCSPISGHRSVSWYQQTPGQGLQFLFEYFSETQRNKGNFPGRFSGRQFSNSRSEMNVSTLELGDSALYLCASSWTGSTDTQYFGPGTRLTVL.

The chain joins TRBV19 to TRBJ2-7, with 8 bases lining up with TRBD1. The CDR3 sequence is 15 residues long. Germline V CDR1 and CDR2: LNHDA, SQIVND (reference sequence). V dropped 6 bases and J dropped 3; count of bases not matched to a gene: 10. CDR3 bases: TGTGCCAGTAGGGTTTCCGGGACAGGCTTCTACGAGCAGTACTTC. Translation: CASRVSGTGFYEQYF.

Concerning this clone itself: Other DNA sequences in this sample translate to the same CDR3. This chain uses TRBV15 with TRBJ2-7, with D tentatively TRBD2 (6 bases). This CDR3 is 13 amino acids long. Trimming took 0 bases from V and 3 from J, leaving 6 bases between them. The germline V gene encodes CDR1 LNHNV and CDR2 YYDKDF (reference sequence). CDR3: CATSREGGYEQYF. In DNA form, the CDR3 reads TGTGCCACCAGCAGAGAGGGGGGCTACGAGCAGTACTTC.

This clone showed up just a few times. The CDR3 DNA follows: TGTGCCAGCAGAGCTTACAGGGACGCCACTGAAGCTTTCTTT. Encoded protein: CASRAYRDATEAFF. The chain links TRBV7-8 to TRBJ1-1, with D perhaps TRBD1 (6 bases). The CDR3 runs 14 residues. Deletions cut 6 bases from V and 4 bases from J, with 15 bases between. Germline CDR1 and CDR2: SGHVS and FQNEAQ.

The rearrangement uses TRBV6-2 or TRBV6-3 and TRBJ1-5; TRBD1 matches at 7 bases. V dropped 2 bases and J dropped 4; count of bases not matched to a gene: 5. The CDR3 has 15 residues. The germline V gene encodes CDR1 MNHEY and CDR2 SVGEGT. The CDR3 DNA reads as TGTGCCAGCAGTTACGACAGGGACTGGAATCAGCCCCAGCATTTT. Translation gives CASSYDRDWNQPQHF.

This clone was seen only a few times. This chain joins TRBV12-3 or TRBV12-4 and TRBJ1-2; unclear D gene. The CDR3 sequence is 13 residues long. V lost 6 bases and J lost 5, with 13 bases in between. The CDR3 DNA follows: TGTGCCAGCAGCACCGGGCCGGGGTATGGCTACACCTTC. Its protein is CASSTGPGYGYTF.

This chain uses TRBV6-2 or TRBV6-3 with TRBJ2-7; 9 positions match TRBD1. This CDR3 has 17 amino acids. Germline values: CDR1 MNHEY, CDR2 SVGEGT. The trim removed 0 bases at V and 1 base at J, leaving 7 bases unmatched. The CDR3 region has the DNA TGTGCCAGCAGTTACTCGATTGACAGGGGGGGATCCTACGAGCAGTACTTC. Its protein product is CASSYSIDRGGSYEQYF.

Comments on this clone: Other DNA sequences in the sample encode the same CDR3. This sequence joins TRBV30 and TRBJ1-5; 9 bases match TRBD1. The CDR3 has 13 amino acids. J was trimmed by 7 bases and V by 1 base; bases with no gene match: 2. CDR1 GTSNPN and CDR2 SVGIG come from the germline V gene (reference sequence). In nucleotides, the CDR3 is TGTGCCTGGAGTGGACAGGGGGACCAGCCCCAGCATTTT. It yields the protein CAWSGQGDQPQHF.